This TCR beta chain is from a study of cytomegalovirus exposure and HLA in healthy donors. At the level of the study: HLA-typed donors were the source of about 85 million unique TCRs, which an early data release held.

CDR3 length equals 14 residues. Germline CDR1 reads PRHDT; CDR2 reads FYEKMQ (reference sequence). The V and J ends lost 4 bases and 7 bases, in that order; junction bases with no gene match: 7. PCR amplification relied on 60 Vbeta primers (plus 13 Jbeta primers). Original processing notes: Later work found around 72 million unique TCR beta chains, with some 11 million shared. Generated by immunoSEQ multiplex PCR, the TCRdb table keeps only in-frame clones and is missing some. V, J and clone size reflect that table, while D and trimming were determined from the DNA. The sample records some 170,000 clones, roughly four fifths being singletons.

This clonotype was sampled from a woman between 18 and 29 years old in good health and CMV-seropositive. This rearrangement joins TRBV13 to TRBJ2-1; 7 nucleotides align to TRBD2. Specimen: PBMCs. The CDR3 region has the DNA TGTGCCAGCAGCTGGGACTACCGGGGGAATGAGCAGTTCTTC. The encoded protein is CASSWDYRGNEQFF.